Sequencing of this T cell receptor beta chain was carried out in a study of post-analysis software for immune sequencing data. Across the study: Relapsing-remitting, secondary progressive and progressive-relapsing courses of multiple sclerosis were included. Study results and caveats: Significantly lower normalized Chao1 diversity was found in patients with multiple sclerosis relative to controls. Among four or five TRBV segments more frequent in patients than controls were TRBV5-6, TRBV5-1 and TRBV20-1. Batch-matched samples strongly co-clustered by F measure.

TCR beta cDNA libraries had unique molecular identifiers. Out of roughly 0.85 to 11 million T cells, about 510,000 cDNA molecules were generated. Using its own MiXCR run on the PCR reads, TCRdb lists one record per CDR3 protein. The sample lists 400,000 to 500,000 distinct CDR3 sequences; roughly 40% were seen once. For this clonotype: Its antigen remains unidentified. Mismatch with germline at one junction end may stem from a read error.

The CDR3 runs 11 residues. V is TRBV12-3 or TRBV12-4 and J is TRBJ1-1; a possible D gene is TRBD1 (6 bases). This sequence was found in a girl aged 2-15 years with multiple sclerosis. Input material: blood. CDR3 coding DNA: TGTGCCATCAGTAGGGGGACTGAAGCTTTCTTT. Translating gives CAISRGTEAFF.